The present T cell receptor (beta chain) was sequenced within a study of shared clonotypes between healthy human individuals. Study-level points and caveats: Estimated richness was generally greater in naive than memory subsets.

The CDR3 covers 12 residues. V was trimmed by 4 bases and J by 10 bases, leaving 11 bases between them. From germline, CDR1 is LNHDA and CDR2 SQIVND (reference sequence). Concerning this clone itself: Its antigen is currently unknown.

Under the authors' procedure: Filtering differed for immunoSEQ, which gave only junction sequences without quality scores. This table comes from immunoSEQ multiplex PCR, and its TCRdb copy is limited to in-frame clones, with some not included. V and J calls and clone size are given by that table; D and trimming were obtained from the DNA. This sample carries about 2.4 million clones, 93% of them seen once, and the ten largest clones take around 0.4%. The sequencing sample was made of naive CD4+ T cells from PBMCs. Subset here: CD45RA+ positively selected. This clonotype originated in a man aged 18 to 30 in good health. Some clones in this sample may be carry-over from other donors' samples. The chain is built from TRBV19 and TRBJ2-1; D remains unclear. CDR3 DNA: TGTGCCAGTAGTAATCCGTATCTGGAGCAGTTCTTC. Encoded protein: CASSNPYLEQFF.